These 11 T cell receptor beta chains originate from one sample sequenced in a study of blood T cell repertoires in COVID-19. Some clones are missing from TCRdb's copy, which holds only in-frame ones; the method was immunoSEQ multiplex PCR. The sample includes tens of thousands of clones, 91% of them seen just once. Sequencing input: peripheral blood. The receptors originated from a woman in her forties or fifties in a cohort sampled during active COVID-19.

This clone was picked up a small number of times. J is TRBJ1-5 and V is TRBV5-3; 8 nucleotides line up with TRBD1. Being an ORF, TRBV5-3 has a function that is uncertain. V lost 2 bases to trimming and J lost 7 bases; unmatched junction nucleotides: 5. The CDR3 runs 14 residues. CDR3 protein: CARSLAAGGQPQHF. CDR3 coding DNA: TGTGCCAGAAGCTTAGCGGCAGGGGGCCAGCCCCAGCATTTT.

The chain combines TRBV18 with TRBJ2-3; a weak D match, TRBD2 (6 bases). Trimming took 2 bases from V and 2 from J, leaving 14 bases between them. The CDR3 loop spans 16 amino acids. Per the germline V gene, CDR1 is KGHSH and CDR2 is LQKENI. The CDR3 sequence is CASSPELRGNTDTQYF. CDR3 coding DNA: TGTGCCAGCTCACCAGAGCTTCGGGGGAACACAGATACGCAGTATTTT.

This rearrangement joins TRBV4-1 to TRBJ1-6, with no clear D. CDR1 MGHRA and CDR2 YSYEKL come from the germline V gene. V was clipped by 5 bases and J by 4 bases, with 9 bases between them. The CDR3 is made up of 14 amino acids. CDR3 loop: CASSSGPYNSPLHF. The CDR3, as DNA: TGCGCCAGCAGCTCAGGTCCTTATAATTCACCCCTCCACTTT.

J is TRBJ2-5 and V is TRBV5-4, with TRBD1 matching 8 bases. The trim removed 3 bases at V and 4 bases at J, leaving 5 bases unmatched. The CDR3 spans 14 residues. CDR1 SGHNT and CDR2 YYREEE come from the germline V gene (reference sequence). The CDR3 DNA sequence: TGTGCCAGCAGCTCGTGGACAGGGCTAGAGACCCAGTACTTC. It codes for CASSSWTGLETQYF.

The chain recombines TRBV5-5 with TRBJ1-1; D perhaps matches TRBD1 (6 bases). CDR1 is SGHKS, CDR2 YYEKEE, per germline (reference sequence). Deletions cut 3 bases from V and 1 base from J, with 13 bases between. There are 15 residues in the CDR3. This chain's CDR3 is CASSSLGHTNTEAFF. In nucleotides, the CDR3 is TGTGCCAGCAGCTCCTTGGGACACACGAACACTGAAGCTTTCTTT.

This sequence joins TRBV19 and TRBJ2-2, with TRBD1 matching over 7 bases. The CDR3 spans 16 residues. Germline CDR1 LNHDA, CDR2 SQIVND (reference sequence). V gave up 6 bases and J gave up 1 base; unmatched junction bases: 8. The CDR3 sequence is CASSKPGQLNTGELFF. CDR3 DNA: TGTGCCAGTAGCAAACCGGGACAGCTGAACACCGGGGAGCTGTTTTTT.

V and J are TRBV19 and TRBJ2-3; D might be TRBD2 (5 bases). CDR3 length equals 15 residues. Germline V CDR1 and CDR2: LNHDA, SQIVND (reference sequence). V was trimmed by 4 bases and J by 2 bases, leaving 13 bases between them. The CDR3 nucleotides are TGTGCCAGTAGTAAGGACTTCAAATTCACAGATACGCAGTATTTT. This translates into CASSKDFKFTDTQYF.

J is TRBJ1-5 and V is TRBV27, with D hard to call. CDR1 and CDR2 (germline): MNHEY, SMNVEV (reference sequence). The CDR3 runs to 13 residues. Trimming removed 3 bases from V and 1 base from J, with 4 bases in between. The CDR3 sequence is CASSLSSNQPQHF. The CDR3 DNA reads as TGTGCCAGCAGTTTGAGCAGCAATCAGCCCCAGCATTTT.

The chain recombines TRBV5-6 with TRBJ2-5, with 9 bases fitting TRBD2. Germline CDR1 reads SGHDT; CDR2 reads YYEEEE. V shed 2 bases, J shed 5 bases, and the junction held 13 bases outside the gene matches. The CDR3 has 17 residues. Here the CDR3 reads CASSFWVGTSRFETQYF. CDR3 coding DNA: TGTGCCAGCAGCTTTTGGGTGGGGACTAGCAGGTTTGAGACCCAGTACTTC.

This chain uses TRBV6-1 with TRBJ1-5, with 7 bases matching TRBD1. After removal of 4 bases from V and 0 bases from J, the junction contained 6 bases not matched to a gene. The CDR3 loop spans 16 amino acids. Germline assignment: CDR1 MNHNS and CDR2 SASEGT. CDR3 nucleotides: TGTGCCAGCAGTGCAAACAGGGGAAATAGCAATCAGCCCCAGCATTTT. The encoded protein is CASSANRGNSNQPQHF.

The genes are TRBV7-9 and TRBJ2-5; 13 bases map to TRBD2. The junction had 6 bases not matched to a gene; V was cut back by 6 bases and J by 2 bases. The CDR3 loop spans 16 amino acids. Germline loops: CDR1 SEHNR, CDR2 FQNEAQ (reference sequence). The CDR3 loop is CASRTTSGRQQETQYF. CDR3 sequence (DNA): TGTGCCAGCAGGACGACTAGCGGGAGGCAACAAGAGACCCAGTACTTC.